In this sample, the clone carrying this TCR beta chain turned up a few times. Its antigen remains unidentified. The source of the sample is a study of shared clonotypes between healthy human individuals. Study-level background: A donor's plate count was three for CD4 naive and three for CD4 memory; CD8 naive had two and CD8 memory one. Study-wide results and caveats: Owing to a small donor count, the genetic and exposure-history diversity represented was limited.

In the original processing: Filtering of immunoSEQ junctional sequences could not match full-length read filtering. Assay used: immunoSEQ multiplex PCR; TCRdb lists only in-frame clones, some missing. The D gene and trimming were derived from the DNA, and the V and J assignments and clone size from that table. This sample carries roughly 1 million clones, 70% to 80% of them seen once, and the ten largest clones take 1.5%. This sequence was found in a man between 18 and 35 years old in good health. The sequencing input was memory CD4+ T cells sorted from blood. Stated subset: CD45RA-negative fraction.

CDR3 bases: TGTGCCACCGCTCAGGGGGCGGATACGCAGTATTTT. It translates to CATAQGADTQYF. This chain links TRBV5-4 with TRBJ2-3; 8 nucleotides line up with TRBD1. Germline-derived CDR1 and CDR2 are SGHNT and YYREEE (reference sequence). The CDR3 is made up of 12 amino acids. V gave up 9 bases and J gave up 6 bases; unmatched junction bases: 6.